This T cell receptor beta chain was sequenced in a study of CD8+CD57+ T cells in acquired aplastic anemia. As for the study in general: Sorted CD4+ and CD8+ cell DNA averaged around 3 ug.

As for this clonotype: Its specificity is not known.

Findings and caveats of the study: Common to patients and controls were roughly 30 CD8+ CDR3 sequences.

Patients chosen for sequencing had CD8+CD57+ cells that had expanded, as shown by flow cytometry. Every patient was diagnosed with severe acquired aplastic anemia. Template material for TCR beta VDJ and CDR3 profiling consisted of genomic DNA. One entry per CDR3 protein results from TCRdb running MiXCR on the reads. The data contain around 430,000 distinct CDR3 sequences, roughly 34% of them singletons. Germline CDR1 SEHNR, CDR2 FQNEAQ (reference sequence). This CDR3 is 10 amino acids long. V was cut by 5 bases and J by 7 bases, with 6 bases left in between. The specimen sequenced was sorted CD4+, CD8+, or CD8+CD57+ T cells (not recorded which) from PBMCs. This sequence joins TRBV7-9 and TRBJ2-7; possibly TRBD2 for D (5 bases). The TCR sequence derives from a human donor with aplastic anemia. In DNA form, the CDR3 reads TGTGCCAGCAGCCAGCGGGAGCAGTACTTC. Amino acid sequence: CASSQREQYF. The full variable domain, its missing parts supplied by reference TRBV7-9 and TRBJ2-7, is DTGVSQNPRHKITKRGQNVTFRCDPISEHNRLYWYRQTLGQGPEFLTYFQNEAQLEKSRLLSDRFSAERPKGSFSTLEIQRTEQGDSAMYLCASSQREQYFGPGTRLTVT.